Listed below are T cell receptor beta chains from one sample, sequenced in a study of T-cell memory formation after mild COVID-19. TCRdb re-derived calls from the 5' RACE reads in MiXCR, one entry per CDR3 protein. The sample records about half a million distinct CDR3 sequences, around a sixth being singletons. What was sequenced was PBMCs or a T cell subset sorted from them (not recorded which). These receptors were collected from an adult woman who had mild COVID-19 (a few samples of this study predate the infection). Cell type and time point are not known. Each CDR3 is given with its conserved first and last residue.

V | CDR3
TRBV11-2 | CASSGILNEQFF
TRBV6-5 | CASSYAGVSNQPQHF
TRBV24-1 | CATRTIGGDTQYF
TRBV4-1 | CASSHDTSGVYEQYF
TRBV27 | CASSLVLAGDYNEQFF
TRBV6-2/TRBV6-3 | CASSYSPSGGGDTQYF
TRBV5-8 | CASSLFRGVSHGYTF
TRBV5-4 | CASSLRGSNYGYTF
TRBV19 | CASTMGPSSSYEQYF
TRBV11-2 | CASSLDRASGNEQFF
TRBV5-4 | CASSLETGNEQYF
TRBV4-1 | CASSQPTSGNYETQYF
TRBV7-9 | CASSSPLGQGFIDEQYF
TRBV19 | CASSNARGTSGPAVADTQYF
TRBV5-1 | CASSPQGVQETQYF
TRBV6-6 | CASNRAGTGTGKTYEQYF
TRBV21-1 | CASSKELKVEQFF
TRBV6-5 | CASSYSETDYGYTF
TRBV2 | CASSEGTNTGELFF
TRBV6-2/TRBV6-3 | CASSYSTHYEQYF
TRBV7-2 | CASLLTTGFGETQYF
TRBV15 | CATSRRDWPATDTQYF
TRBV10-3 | CAISEDSPRDTEAFF
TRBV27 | CASRTGAYEQYF